This T cell receptor beta chain was documented in a study of T cell responses to AZD1222 COVID-19 vaccine. General study points: Targeting of unmutated variant regions was reportedly seen in nearly half of spike-specific TCRs. Spike-specific TCR depth and breadth grew after two AZD1222 doses. Seropositive at baseline were only a handful of AZD1222 recipients.

With regard to this clone: The antigen is unknown.

Second-dose timings of about 4 or about 12 weeks were pooled. The CDR3 totals 17 residues. Germline V gives CDR1 KGHSH, CDR2 LQKENI. Trimming removed 3 bases from V and 0 bases from J; junction bases left unmatched: 8. The data were produced by immunoSEQ multiplex PCR, yet TCRdb's version contains in-frame clones alone and is incomplete. Of over 150,000 clones in the sample, 85% to 95% were seen once. The source was peripheral blood, collected 28 days after the second AZD1222 dose. This TCR came from an adult who received the AZD1222 COVID-19 vaccine. V is TRBV18 and J is TRBJ2-1, with 7 bases lining up with TRBD2. CDR3 bases: TGTGCCAGCTCACCGAATCCCGGGAGGCCCTCCTACAATGAGCAGTTCTTC. Amino acid sequence: CASSPNPGRPSYNEQFF.